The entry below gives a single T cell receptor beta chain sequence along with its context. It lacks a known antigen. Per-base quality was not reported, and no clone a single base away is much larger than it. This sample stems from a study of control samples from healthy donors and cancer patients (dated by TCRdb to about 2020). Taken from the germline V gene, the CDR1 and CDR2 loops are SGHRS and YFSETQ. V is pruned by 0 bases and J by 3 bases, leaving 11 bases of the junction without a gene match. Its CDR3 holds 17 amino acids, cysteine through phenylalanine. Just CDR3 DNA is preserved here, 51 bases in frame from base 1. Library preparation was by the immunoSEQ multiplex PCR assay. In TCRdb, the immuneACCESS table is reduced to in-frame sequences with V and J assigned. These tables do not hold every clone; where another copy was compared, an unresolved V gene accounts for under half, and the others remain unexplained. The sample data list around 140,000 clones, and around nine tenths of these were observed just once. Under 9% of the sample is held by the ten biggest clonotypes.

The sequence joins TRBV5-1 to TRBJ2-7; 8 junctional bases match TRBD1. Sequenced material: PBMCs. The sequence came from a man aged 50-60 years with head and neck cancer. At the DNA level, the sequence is TGCGCCAGCAGCTTGGCCTACCAAGGACAGGGTTACTACGAGCAGTACTTC. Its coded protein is CASSLAYQGQGYYEQYF. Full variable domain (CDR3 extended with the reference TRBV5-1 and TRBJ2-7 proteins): KAGVTQTPRYLIKTRGQQVTLSCSPISGHRSVSWYQQTPGQGLQFLFEYFSETQRNKGNFPGRFSGRQFSNSRSEMNVSTLELGDSALYLCASSLAYQGQGYYEQYFGPGTRLTVT.